Each of the 20 T cell receptor beta chains below was sequenced from the same sample in a study of cytomegalovirus exposure and HLA in healthy donors. The assay was immunoSEQ multiplex PCR, and TCRdb's table has in-frame clones only and misses some. Here the sample spans roughly 100,000 clones, about nine tenths being singletons. The material sequenced was PBMCs. These receptors all stem from a woman between 18 and 30 years old in good health and CMV-seropositive.

The chain combines TRBV7-2 with TRBJ2-4; TRBD1 matches 8 bases. J lost 3 bases, V lost 5 bases, and 3 bases had no gene match. The CDR3 consists of 14 residues. Germline assignment: CDR1 SGHTA and CDR2 FQGNSA. The CDR3, as DNA: TGTGCCAGCAGCCCACAGGGGGACAAAAACATTCAGTACTTC. It codes for CASSPQGDKNIQYF.

V usage is TRBV7-9 and J usage is TRBJ2-7; D call uncertain. Trimming stripped 5 bases from V and 3 bases from J, with 8 bases between. CDR3 length: 12 amino acids. Germline assignment: CDR1 SEHNR and CDR2 FQNEAQ (reference sequence). CDR3 sequence: CASSRNSYEQYF. In DNA, the CDR3 is TGTGCCAGCAGCCGAAATAGCTACGAGCAGTACTTC.

The chain joins TRBV11-2 to TRBJ2-2; TRBD1 aligns across 9 bases. The CDR3 has 19 amino acids. V was clipped by 5 bases and J by 0 bases; unmatched bases: 13. In germline, CDR1 is SGHAT, CDR2 FQNNGV. In nucleotides, the CDR3 is TGTGCCAGCAGCGCCACACCTGTGGGGACAGGGTCGAACACCGGGGAGCTGTTTTTT. It specifies CASSATPVGTGSNTGELFF.

The CDR3 DNA reads as TGTGCCAGCAGGTCAGGGTTCAGCGATGGCTACACCTTC. Translation: CASRSGFSDGYTF. The rearrangement joins TRBV6-5 to TRBJ1-2; D possibly corresponds to TRBD1 (5 bases). There are 13 residues in the CDR3. V was shortened by 6 bases and J by 6 bases, with 14 bases between the two germline ends. Germline V CDR1 and CDR2: MNHEY, SVGAGI.

V gene TRBV4-3 combines with J gene TRBJ2-4; tentatively, D is TRBD1 (6 bases). V dropped 0 bases and J dropped 8 bases, with 17 bases sitting between them. Germline V gene sequence: CDR1 LGHNA, CDR2 YSLEER. The CDR3 loop spans 16 amino acids. The DNA for the CDR3 is TGCGCCAGCAGCCAAGAAAGGTTGCCCAAGGGGGACATTCAGTACTTC. It yields the protein CASSQERLPKGDIQYF.

The rearrangement uses TRBV20-1 and TRBJ2-4; D gene ambiguous. CDR1 and CDR2 (germline): DFQATT, SNEGSKA (reference sequence). The CDR3 extends over 11 amino acids. Trimming removed 0 bases from V and 6 bases from J, with 3 bases in between. This chain's CDR3 is CSARDRNIQYF. Written as DNA, the CDR3 is TGCAGTGCTAGAGATAGAAACATTCAGTACTTC.

The chain uses TRBV5-8 and TRBJ1-4; D uncertain. CDR1 and CDR2 from the germline V gene are SGHTS and YDEGEE. The CDR3 is 15 amino acids. V dropped 0 bases and J dropped 3 bases, with 9 bases sitting between them. This CDR3 reads CASSLVIQSNEKLFF. The CDR3 DNA reads as TGTGCCAGCAGCTTGGTTATACAGTCTAATGAAAAACTGTTTTTT.

The V call is TRBV27, the J call TRBJ1-2, with TRBD1 matching over 11 bases. Unmatched junction bases numbered 14, after V lost 6 bases and J lost 5 bases. The CDR3 spans 17 residues. CDR1 is MNHEY, CDR2 SMNVEV, per germline (reference sequence). The CDR3 DNA reads as TGTGCCAGCAGAAGATCCTCCGGGACAGGGGGTACTTATGGCTACACCTTC. Protein product: CASRRSSGTGGTYGYTF.

This clone has a handful of counts. This chain connects TRBV6-1 to TRBJ1-5; TRBD1 might be the D (6 bases). This CDR3 has 13 amino acids. Between the trimmed V and J ends, which lost 8 bases and 4 bases, there was a span of 12 bases. Germline V gives CDR1 MNHNS, CDR2 SASEGT. The CDR3 reads CASARQENQPQHF. CDR3 nucleotide sequence: TGTGCCAGCGCGAGACAGGAAAATCAGCCCCAGCATTTT.

This sequence joins TRBV15 and TRBJ2-5, with 7 bases identical to TRBD2. The V gene end was trimmed by 3 bases and the J gene end by 5 bases; junction bases not matched to a gene: 12. The CDR3 spans 16 residues. CDR1 and CDR2 (germline): LNHNV, YYDKDF (reference sequence). The CDR3 sequence is CATSRNLAAKTETQYF. CDR3 in DNA: TGTGCCACCAGCAGGAACCTAGCGGCAAAAACGGAGACCCAGTACTTC.

This chain connects TRBV28 to TRBJ2-1, with D possibly TRBD1 on 6 matching bases. The V end was cut by 4 bases, the J end by 2 bases, with 12 bases between. CDR1 is MDHEN, CDR2 SYDVKM, per germline. CDR3 length equals 15 residues. CDR3 in DNA: TGTGCCAGCAGTTCCCTGGGGGCCACCTACAATGAGCAGTTCTTC. Its translation is CASSSLGATYNEQFF.

The sample holds one count of this clone. This CDR3 is CASSDTGGEQYV. In DNA form, the CDR3 reads TGTGCCAGCAGTGATACAGGGGGTGAGCAGTACGTC. The chain employs TRBV6-1 and TRBJ2-7, with TRBD1 matching over 8 bases. The CDR3 has 12 amino acids. The germline V gene encodes CDR1 MNHNS and CDR2 SASEGT. J lost 7 bases, V lost 3 bases, and 2 bases had no gene match.

The rearrangement links TRBV13 to TRBJ2-3; 9 nucleotides align to TRBD2. Germline V gene sequence: CDR1 PRHDT, CDR2 FYEKMQ (reference sequence). V trimming: 5 bases; J trimming: 2 bases; junction bases outside the gene matches: 11. There are 17 residues in the CDR3. The DNA for the CDR3 is TGTGCCAGCAGCCCCTGGGTCCTAGCGGGACACACAGATACGCAGTATTTT. Protein product: CASSPWVLAGHTDTQYF.

The chain recombines TRBV28 with TRBJ2-5; 8 bases are shared with TRBD1. Germline V lookup: CDR1 MDHEN, CDR2 SYDVKM. Trimming cost V 4 bases and J 5 bases; bases outside gene matches: 9. The CDR3 consists of 15 residues. CDR3 loop: CASSWPRTGTETQYF. Written as DNA, the CDR3 is TGTGCCAGCAGTTGGCCCCGGACAGGGACGGAGACCCAGTACTTC.

The chain recombines TRBV5-3 with TRBJ2-3, with 8 bases identical to TRBD1. TRBV5-3 is an open reading frame whose function is uncertain. Trimming at V came to 0 bases and at J to 3 bases, leaving 9 bases not matched to a gene. The CDR3 totals 17 residues. CDR3 region: CARSLALGRGQTDTQYF. The CDR3 DNA reads as TGTGCCAGAAGCTTGGCCTTGGGCAGGGGGCAGACAGATACGCAGTATTTT.

The rearrangement links TRBV19 to TRBJ2-7; 9 bases agree with TRBD2. Germline CDR1 reads LNHDA; CDR2 reads SQIVND (reference sequence). The CDR3 loop spans 15 amino acids. Losses at the gene ends were 2 bases for V and 4 bases for J; bases not matched to a gene: 6. CDR3 sequence: CASSISGLAKYEQYV. CDR3 bases: TGTGCCAGTAGTATAAGCGGACTAGCGAAGTACGAGCAGTACGTC.

J is TRBJ2-7 and V is TRBV6-5, with TRBD1 matching over 9 bases. The CDR3 has 16 amino acids. V lost 0 bases to trimming and J lost 5 bases; unmatched junction nucleotides: 8. Germline CDR1 and CDR2: MNHEY and SVGAGI. CDR3 region: CASSYSRGTGLNEQYF. As DNA, the CDR3 is TGTGCCAGCAGTTACTCGAGAGGGACAGGGCTTAACGAGCAGTACTTC.

The chain couples TRBV18 to TRBJ1-6; 9 bases agree with TRBD1. V trimming: 5 bases; J trimming: 6 bases; junction bases outside the gene matches: 2. Germline V gene data show CDR1 as KGHSH and CDR2 as LQKENI. The CDR3 is made up of 14 amino acids. The CDR3, as DNA: TGTGCCAGCTCAGAGGGACAGGGTAATTCACCCCTCCACTTT. Its protein product is CASSEGQGNSPLHF.

This chain links TRBV6-6 with TRBJ1-2, with D possibly being TRBD1 (5 bases). Germline V gene data show CDR1 as MNHNY and CDR2 as SVGAGI (reference sequence). The CDR3 spans 13 residues. Trimming shortened V by 6 bases and J by 6 bases, and 14 bases separated the two germline ends. The CDR3 sequence: CASSDIRADGYTF. The CDR3 nucleotides read TGTGCCAGCAGCGATATCAGGGCAGATGGCTACACCTTC.

This sequence joins TRBV28 and TRBJ2-5, with D maybe TRBD1 (6 bases). V lost 5 bases to trimming and J lost 0 bases, with 19 bases between them. Germline-derived CDR1 and CDR2 are MDHEN and SYDVKM. This CDR3 has 17 amino acids. The CDR3 protein is CASSPSPGQRYQETQYF. The CDR3 region has the DNA TGTGCCAGCAGTCCGTCACCGGGACAACGGTACCAAGAGACCCAGTACTTC.